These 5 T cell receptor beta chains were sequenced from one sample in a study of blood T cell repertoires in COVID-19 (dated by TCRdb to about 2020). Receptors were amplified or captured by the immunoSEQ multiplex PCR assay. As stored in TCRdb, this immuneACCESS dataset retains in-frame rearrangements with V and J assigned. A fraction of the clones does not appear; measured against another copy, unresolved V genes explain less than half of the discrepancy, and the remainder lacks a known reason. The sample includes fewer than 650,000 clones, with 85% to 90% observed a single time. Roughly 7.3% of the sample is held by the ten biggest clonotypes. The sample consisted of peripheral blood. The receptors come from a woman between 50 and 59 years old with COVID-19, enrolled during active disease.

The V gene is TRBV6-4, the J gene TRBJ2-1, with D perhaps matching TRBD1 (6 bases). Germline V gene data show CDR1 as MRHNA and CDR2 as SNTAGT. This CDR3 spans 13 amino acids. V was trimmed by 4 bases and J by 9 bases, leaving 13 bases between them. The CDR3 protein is CASSVTGLGEQFF. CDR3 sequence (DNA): TGTGCCAGCAGTGTGACAGGCCTCGGTGAGCAGTTCTTC.

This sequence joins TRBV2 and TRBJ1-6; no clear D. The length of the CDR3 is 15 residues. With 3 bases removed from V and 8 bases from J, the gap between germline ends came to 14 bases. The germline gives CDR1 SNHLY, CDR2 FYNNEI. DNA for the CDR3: TGTGCCAGCAGTGATGCGCGTTACCGGGATTCACCCCTCCACTTT. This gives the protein CASSDARYRDSPLHF. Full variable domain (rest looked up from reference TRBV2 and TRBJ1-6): EPEVTQTPSHQVTQMGQEVILRCVPISNHLYFYWYRQILGQKVEFLVSFYNNEISEKSEIFDDQFSVERPDGSNFTLKIRSTKLEDSAMYFCASSDARYRDSPLHFGNGTRLTVT.

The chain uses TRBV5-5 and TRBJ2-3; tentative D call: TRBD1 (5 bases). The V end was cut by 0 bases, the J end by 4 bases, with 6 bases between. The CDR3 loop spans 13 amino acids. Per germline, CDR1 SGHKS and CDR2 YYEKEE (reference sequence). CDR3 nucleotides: TGTGCCAGCAGCTTGGTGACAGCAGATACGCAGTATTTT. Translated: CASSLVTADTQYF. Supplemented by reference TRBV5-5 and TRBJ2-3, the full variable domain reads DAGVTQSPTHLIKTRGQQVTLRCSPISGHKSVSWYQQVLGQGPQFIFQYYEKEERGRGNFPDRFSARQFPNYSSELNVNALLLGDSALYLCASSLVTADTQYFGPGTRLTVL.

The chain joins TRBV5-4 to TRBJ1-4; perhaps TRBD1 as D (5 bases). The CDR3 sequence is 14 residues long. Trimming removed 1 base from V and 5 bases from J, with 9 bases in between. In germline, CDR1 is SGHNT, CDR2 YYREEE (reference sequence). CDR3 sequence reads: CASSLSRTNEKLFF. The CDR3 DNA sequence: TGTGCCAGCAGCTTGTCACGGACAAATGAAAAACTGTTTTTT.

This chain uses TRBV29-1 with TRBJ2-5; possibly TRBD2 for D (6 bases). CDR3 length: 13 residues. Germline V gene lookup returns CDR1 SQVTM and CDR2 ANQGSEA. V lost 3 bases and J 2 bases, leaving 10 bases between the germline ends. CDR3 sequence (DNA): TGCAGCGTTGAGGTGGGGACTCAAGAGACCCAGTACTTC. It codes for CSVEVGTQETQYF.